The rows below give T cell receptor beta chains drawn from one sample of a study of T cells in Graves' hyperthyroidism and ophthalmopathy. TCRdb called the multiplex PCR reads again in MiXCR, with one record for every CDR3 protein. Of roughly 750,000 distinct CDR3 sequences listed, approximately 16% were seen once; the top ten hold over 7.5%. Sequencing was performed on blood. The receptor source for this set is a man aged 18 to 29 with Graves' hyperthyroidism. CDR3s include the opening cysteine and the closing phenylalanine or tryptophan. D genes are given only for firm matches. Where a row states a size, it is once, few, many or the class of an expanded clone; other rows omit it.

>-|many|TRBV11-1|TRBJ2-2
CASSFSGSNTGELFF
TGTGCCAGCAGCTTTTCGGGATCGAACACCGGGGAGCTGTTTTTT
>-|few|TRBV4-3|TRBJ2-3
CASSHGTGSTDTQYF
TGCGCCAGCAGCCACGGGACTGGCAGCACAGATACGCAGTATTTT
>-|-|TRBV7-9|TRBJ2-6
CASSLSGPARANVLTF
TGTGCCAGCAGCTTATCGGGTCCCGCGCGAGCCAACGTCCTGACTTTC
>TRBD1|many|TRBV5-1|TRBJ2-3
CASSFGQGRDTQYF
TGCGCCAGCAGTTTTGGACAGGGCAGAGATACGCAGTATTTT
>-|-|TRBV12-3/TRBV12-4|TRBJ1-2
CASSLWGPGYGYTF
TGTGCCAGCAGTTTATGGGGGCCGGGCTATGGCTACACCTTC
>-|many|TRBV6-1|TRBJ2-7
CASSPGEGYEQYF
TGTGCCAGCAGCCCCGGCGAGGGCTACGAGCAGTACTTC
>-|many|TRBV27|TRBJ2-1
CASKGYNEQFF
TGTGCCAGCAAGGGGTACAATGAGCAGTTCTTC
>-|many|TRBV7-9|TRBJ1-2
CASSLQGSGYTF
TGTGCCAGCTCACTCCAGGGCTCTGGCTACACCTTC
>-|-|TRBV9|TRBJ2-4
CASSTYDRPGAIQYF
TGTGCCAGCAGCACTTACGACAGACCAGGAGCCATTCAGTACTTC
>TRBD2|many|TRBV11-2|TRBJ2-1
CASSWRRGRTSGKSYNEQFF
TGTGCCAGCAGCTGGCGGCGGGGGCGGACTAGCGGGAAATCCTACAATGAGCAGTTCTTC
>TRBD2|many|TRBV2|TRBJ2-2
CACSGIRKAGELFF
TGTGCCTGCAGCGGGATCAGAAAGGCCGGGGAGCTGTTTTTT
>-|-|TRBV9|TRBJ1-4
CASSSPFADEKLFF
TGTGCCAGCAGCTCTCCGTTCGCCGACGAAAAACTGTTTTTT
>TRBD2|-|TRBV13|TRBJ2-3
CASSPGTSGRSTDTQYF
TGTGCCAGCAGCCCAGGGACTAGCGGGAGATCCACAGATACGCAGTATTTT
>TRBD1|few|TRBV18|TRBJ1-1
CASSRTGLNTEASF
TGTGCCAGCTCTAGGACAGGTCTGAACACTGAAGCTTCCTTT
>-|-|TRBV14|TRBJ2-7
CASSGQMKLYEQYF
TGTGCCAGCAGCGGGCAGATGAAGTTGTACGAGCAGTACTTC
>-|many|TRBV18|TRBJ2-5
CASSLDPQETQYF
TGTGCCAGCTCACTCGATCCGCAAGAGACCCAGTACTTC
>TRBD1|-|TRBV28|TRBJ2-7
CASSYDRDRDGEQYF
TGTGCCAGCAGTTACGACCGGGACAGGGACGGCGAGCAGTACTTC
>TRBD2|many|TRBV3-1|TRBJ2-1
CASSLSRGSGGSYNEQFF
TGTGCCAGCAGCCTCTCAAGGGGTAGCGGGGGGTCCTACAATGAGCAGTTCTTC
>-|few|TRBV4-1|TRBJ2-4
CASSQGSWGKNIQYF
TGCGCCAGCAGCCAAGGGTCCTGGGGCAAAAACATTCAGTACTTC
>TRBD2|-|TRBV20-1|TRBJ2-1
CSARPTSGGYNEQFF
TGCAGTGCTAGACCGACTAGCGGGGGGTACAATGAGCAGTTCTTC
>TRBD2|-|TRBV7-2|TRBJ2-7
CASSLGGLGNREQYF
TGTGCCAGCAGCTTAGGCGGACTAGGGAACCGCGAGCAGTACTTC
>-|-|TRBV20-1|TRBJ2-6
CSARPTGQPDSGANVLTF
TGCAGTGCTAGACCGACAGGACAGCCTGATTCTGGGGCCAACGTCCTGACTTTC
>TRBD1|many|TRBV6-1|TRBJ2-2
CASSLTGSNTGELFF
TGTGCCAGCAGTCTGACAGGGTCAAACACCGGGGAGCTGTTTTTT
>-|-|TRBV12-3/TRBV12-4|TRBJ1-6
CASTLGPLGSPLHF
TGTGCCAGCACCCTAGGGCCCTTGGGTTCACCCCTCCACTTT
>-|many|TRBV6-5|TRBJ2-1
CASSYGPNGIGNEQFF
TGTGCCAGCAGTTACGGCCCCAATGGGATTGGCAATGAGCAGTTCTTC
>-|many|TRBV7-6|TRBJ2-3
CASSHGRGDTQYF
TGTGCCAGCAGCCACGGGAGAGGGGATACGCAGTATTTT
>-|many|TRBV11-2|TRBJ2-1
CASSLFLGVGSYNEQFF
TGTGCCAGCAGCTTATTTTTGGGAGTAGGCTCCTACAATGAGCAGTTCTTC
>-|many|TRBV7-6|TRBJ2-3
CASSKGDASTDTQYF
TGTGCCAGCAGCAAAGGAGACGCTAGCACAGATACGCAGTATTTT
>-|-|TRBV27|TRBJ2-7
CASVRSGLYEQYF
TGTGCCAGCGTTAGGAGCGGTCTCTACGAGCAGTACTTC
>TRBD2|-|TRBV7-9|TRBJ2-5
CASISLAGLKETQYF
TGTGCCAGCATTTCCCTAGCGGGTCTGAAAGAGACCCAGTACTTC
>-|-|TRBV10-3|TRBJ1-1
CAISETGNTEAFF
TGTGCCATCAGTGAAACGGGGAACACTGAAGCTTTCTTT
>-|many|TRBV20-1|TRBJ1-1
CSASRQLNTEAFF
TGCAGCGCCTCTCGGCAGTTGAACACTGAAGCTTTCTTT
>-|many|TRBV7-9|TRBJ2-5
CASTWAGVVETQYF
TGTGCCAGCACTTGGGCTGGGGTCGTGGAGACCCAGTACTTC
>TRBD1|few|TRBV24-1|TRBJ2-6
CATSDPTGAGANVLTF
TGTGCCACCAGTGATCCCACAGGGGCCGGGGCCAACGTCCTGACTTTC
>TRBD2|many|TRBV3-1|TRBJ2-3
CASSQATSGSSDTQYF
TGTGCCAGCAGCCAAGCCACTAGCGGGAGTTCAGATACGCAGTATTTT
>-|-|TRBV24-1|TRBJ2-2
CATSDFQGTGELFF
TGTGCCACCAGTGATTTTCAGGGGACCGGGGAGCTGTTTTTT
>-|many|TRBV3-2|TRBJ2-1
CASSQEGLAGGSNEQFF
TGTGCCAGCAGCCAAGAGGGACTAGCGGGAGGTAGCAATGAGCAGTTCTTC
>TRBD1|-|TRBV12-3/TRBV12-4|TRBJ1-2
CASSLGKGARGYGYTF
TGTGCCAGCAGTTTGGGGAAGGGGGCTCGAGGCTATGGCTACACCTTC
>-|few|TRBV7-9|TRBJ2-5
CASSPAGNQETQYF
TGTGCCAGCAGCCCGGCGGGCAACCAAGAGACCCAGTACTTC
>TRBD1|few|TRBV18|TRBJ2-5
CASSPRTGMQETQYF
TGTGCCAGCTCACCTCGGACAGGGATGCAAGAGACCCAGTACTTC
>-|few|TRBV29-1|TRBJ2-1
CSVEGITHNEQFF
TGCAGCGTTGAAGGGATAACCCACAATGAGCAGTTCTTC
>TRBD2|many|TRBV20-1|TRBJ2-7
CSARSERGSYEQYF
TGCAGTGCTAGAAGCGAGCGGGGCTCCTACGAGCAGTACTTC
>-|many|TRBV3-1|TRBJ2-1
CASSHGIPNEQFF
TGTGCCAGCAGCCACGGGATCCCCAATGAGCAGTTCTTC
>TRBD2|few|TRBV19|TRBJ2-3
CASSIIGQGGSGSTDTQYF
TGTGCCAGTAGTATAATTGGTCAGGGCGGTAGCGGGAGCACAGATACGCAGTATTTT
>-|few|TRBV30|TRBJ1-5
CAWSVSGNNQPQHF
TGTGCCTGGAGTGTATCGGGGAATAATCAGCCCCAGCATTTT
>-|-|TRBV7-9|TRBJ1-6
CASSLDGLGAPLHF
TGTGCCAGCAGCCTAGACGGTCTGGGGGCACCCCTCCACTTT
>-|-|TRBV20-1|TRBJ1-2
CSAKVPWENYGYTF
TGCAGTGCTAAGGTTCCCTGGGAGAACTATGGCTACACCTTC
>TRBD1|many|TRBV28|TRBJ2-1
CASSSGQGVRNNEQFF
TGTGCCAGCAGTTCTGGACAGGGGGTAAGGAACAATGAGCAGTTCTTC
>-|many|TRBV6-1|TRBJ1-1
CASSEFKERNTEAFF
TGTGCCAGCAGTGAATTTAAGGAGAGGAACACTGAAGCTTTCTTT
>-|-|TRBV30|TRBJ1-5
CAWSSGLTSRSNQPQHF
TGTGCCTGGAGTTCGGGCCTGACGTCCAGGAGCAATCAGCCCCAGCATTTT
>TRBD1|many|TRBV28|TRBJ2-7
CASSQIWDSAYEQYF
TGTGCCAGCAGTCAGATATGGGACAGCGCCTACGAGCAGTACTTC
>-|few|TRBV7-9|TRBJ1-2
CASSRREANYGYTF
TGTGCCAGCAGCCGAAGGGAAGCTAACTATGGCTACACCTTC
>TRBD2|many|TRBV3-1|TRBJ2-3
CASSQDVLAGVFAGDTQYF
TGTGCCAGCAGCCAAGACGTACTAGCGGGAGTCTTCGCGGGGGATACGCAGTATTTT
>-|-|TRBV6-1|TRBJ2-5
CASSLREIQETQYF
TGTGCCAGCAGCCTCCGGGAGATCCAAGAGACCCAGTACTTC
>TRBD2|few|TRBV5-5|TRBJ2-1
CASSHTSGQGGGEQFF
TGTGCCAGCAGTCATACTAGCGGGCAGGGTGGCGGTGAGCAGTTCTTC
>-|many|TRBV2|TRBJ2-3
CASSERTSTDTQYF
TGTGCCAGCAGTGAGCGGACTAGCACAGATACGCAGTATTTT
>-|few|TRBV7-9|TRBJ2-1
CASSSFAPNNEQFF
TGTGCCAGCAGCTCCTTCGCACCAAACAATGAGCAGTTCTTC
>-|-|TRBV10-3|TRBJ1-1
CAISQSHRGDTEAFF
TGTGCCATCAGCCAGTCCCACCGAGGGGACACTGAAGCTTTCTTT
>-|-|TRBV30|TRBJ1-2
CAWSVWANYGYTF
TGTGCCTGGAGTGTATGGGCTAACTATGGCTACACCTTC
>-|-|TRBV5-1|TRBJ2-7
CASSGLGSEQYF
TGCGCCAGCAGCGGACTCGGGAGCGAGCAGTACTTC